The 7 T cell receptor beta chains below all came from one sample that was sequenced in a study of blood T cell repertoires in COVID-19. Only in-frame clones appear in the TCRdb table, and some are missing; sequencing was by immunoSEQ multiplex PCR. The sample includes 200,000 to 300,000 clones, roughly 86% of them seen just once. The specimen was peripheral blood. All receptors come from a woman aged 60-75 years with COVID-19, enrolled during active disease.

V is TRBV30 and J is TRBJ1-1, with D perhaps matching TRBD1 (6 bases). The V and J ends lost 3 bases and 4 bases respectively, with 15 bases between them. The CDR3 sequence is 14 residues long. CDR1 GTSNPN and CDR2 SVGIG come from the germline V gene (reference sequence). CDR3 in DNA: TGTGCCTGGAGAGGCCAGGGGCCTGGCACTGAAGCTTTCTTT. Translating it yields CAWRGQGPGTEAFF. The variable domain in full, with the rest retrieved from reference TRBV30 and TRBJ1-1, is SQTIHQWPATLVQPVGSPLSLECTVEGTSNPNLYWYRQAAGRGLQLLFYSVGIGQISSEVPQNLSASRPQDRQFILSSKKLLLSDSGFYLCAWRGQGPGTEAFFGQGTRLTVV.

V is TRBV7-8 and J is TRBJ2-7; TRBD1 matches at 11 bases. With V trimmed by 2 bases and J by 0 bases, 9 bases remained unmatched. Germline-derived CDR1 and CDR2 are SGHVS and FQNEAQ. This CDR3 spans 18 amino acids. CDR3 sequence: CASSLRTGGDSFSYEQYF. The CDR3 DNA reads as TGTGCCAGCAGCTTACGGACAGGGGGCGATTCTTTCTCCTACGAGCAGTACTTC. Together with reference TRBV7-8 and TRBJ2-7, the CDR3 gives the full variable domain: GAGVSQSPRYKVAKRGQDVALRCDPISGHVSLFWYQQALGQGPEFLTYFQNEAQLDKSGLPSDRFFAERPEGSVSTLKIQRTQQEDSAVYLCASSLRTGGDSFSYEQYFGPGTRLTVT.

The chain is built from TRBV5-6 and TRBJ1-5; the match to TRBD1 covers 11 bases. The V gene end was trimmed by 5 bases and the J gene end by 3 bases; junction bases not matched to a gene: 7. The CDR3 sequence is 16 residues long. Germline CDR1 SGHDT, CDR2 YYEEEE. The CDR3 region is CASSSGTGGFNQPQHF. The CDR3 nucleotides read TGTGCCAGCAGTTCCGGGACAGGGGGTTTCAATCAGCCCCAGCATTTT.

The J gene is TRBJ1-2, the V gene TRBV11-2; no clear D gene. Germline CDR1 SGHAT, CDR2 FQNNGV. Trimming left V 3 bases short and J 2 bases short, with 7 bases between. This CDR3 is 13 amino acids long. In DNA, the CDR3 is TGTGCCAGCAGCTTGGCCCCCAACTATGGCTACACCTTC. Translation gives CASSLAPNYGYTF.

The chain couples TRBV4-3 to TRBJ1-5; TRBD1 aligns across 7 bases. The CDR3 consists of 15 residues. V trimming: 4 bases; J trimming: 3 bases; junction bases outside the gene matches: 6. Germline CDR1 reads LGHNA; CDR2 reads YSLEER. This CDR3 is CASSPYRGSNQPQHF. The CDR3 nucleotides are TGCGCCAGCAGCCCCTACAGGGGTTCCAATCAGCCCCAGCATTTT.

The chain joins TRBV18 to TRBJ2-7; 13 nucleotides match TRBD2. J was trimmed by 1 base and V by 1 base; bases with no gene match: 4. In germline, CDR1 is KGHSH, CDR2 LQKENI. The CDR3 sequence is 17 residues long. In nucleotides, the CDR3 is TGTGCCAGCTCACCACGGACTAGCGGGAGTTCATCCTACGAGCAGTACTTC. This translates into CASSPRTSGSSSYEQYF.

The chain joins TRBV5-1 to TRBJ2-3, with a possible D match to TRBD2 (6 bases). Per germline, CDR1 SGHRS and CDR2 YFSETQ. V was shortened by 2 bases and J by 3 bases, with 13 bases between the two germline ends. This CDR3 has 15 amino acids. CDR3 loop: CASSFGGDRTDTQYF. CDR3 in DNA: TGCGCCAGCAGCTTCGGAGGGGATCGGACAGATACGCAGTATTTT.